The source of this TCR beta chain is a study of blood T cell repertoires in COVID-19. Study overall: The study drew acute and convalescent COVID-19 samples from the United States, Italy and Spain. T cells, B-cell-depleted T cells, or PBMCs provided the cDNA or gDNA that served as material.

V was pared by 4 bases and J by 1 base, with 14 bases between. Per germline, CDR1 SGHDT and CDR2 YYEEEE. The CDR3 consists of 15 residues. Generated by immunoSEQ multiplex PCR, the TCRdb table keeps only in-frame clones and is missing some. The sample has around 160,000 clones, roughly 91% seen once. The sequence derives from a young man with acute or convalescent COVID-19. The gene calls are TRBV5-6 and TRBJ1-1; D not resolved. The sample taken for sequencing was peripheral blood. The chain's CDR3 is CASSPIGPKNTEAFF. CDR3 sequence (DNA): TGTGCCAGCAGCCCCATTGGGCCCAAGAACACTGAAGCTTTCTTT. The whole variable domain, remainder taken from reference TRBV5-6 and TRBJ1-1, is DAGVTQSPTHLIKTRGQQVTLRCSPKSGHDTVSWYQQALGQGPQFIFQYYEEEERQRGNFPDRFSGHQFPNYSSELNVNALLLGDSALYLCASSPIGPKNTEAFFGQGTRLTVV.